This T cell receptor beta chain came from a study of blood T cells in healthy people across ages. Whole-study findings and limits: Researchers report that TCR beta diversity correlated strongly with naive T cell percentage. Diversity estimated from one million T cells was considered an underestimate.

The authors ran a second PCR of 7 to 11 cycles using a sample-barcoded 5' primer and a J-beta primer mix. TCRdb ran MiXCR on the 5' RACE reads and lists one entry per CDR3 protein. The sample consists of some 790,000 distinct CDR3 sequences, more than 25% of them appearing once. This clonotype was recorded many times. The antigen remains undetermined. Per the germline V gene, CDR1 is MNHEY and CDR2 is SVGEGT. The CDR3 totals 14 residues. Trimming cost V 2 bases and J 10 bases, with 18 bases left between them. The sample was blood. This receptor was identified in an elderly woman in good health. The chain is built from TRBV6-2 or TRBV6-3 and TRBJ2-7, with a tentative D call TRBD1 (7 bases). CDR3 loop: CASSYGSGGTTQYF. CDR3 DNA sequence: TGTGCCAGCAGTTACGGGTCAGGGGGGACAACCCAGTACTTC.